These 17 T cell receptor beta chains share one sample of origin, sequenced in a study of vaccination and CD4 T cells after COVID-19. The Oncomine TCR Beta short-read assay was what sequenced the DNA obtained from cultured CD4+ T cells. A single record per CDR3 protein comes from TCRdb applying MiXCR to the PCR reads. There are about 16,000 distinct CDR3 sequences in the sample; around 52% occur only once, and 3.7% lies in the top ten. Their cognate antigens are unknown. Treatment in this sample: approximately 9-day PBMC culture with coronavirus spike peptide pools or control peptides (ViraFEST assay). Sequenced material: CD4+ T cells from blood, cultured in vitro, taken before SARS-CoV-2 vaccination. Source of these receptors: a human donor who had recovered from COVID-19.

The rearrangement links TRBV6-1 to TRBJ1-6; unclear D gene. The CDR3 covers 15 residues. Trimming cost V 2 bases and J 0 bases, with 5 bases left between them. The V gene's germline CDR1 is MNHNS and CDR2 SASEGT. The CDR3 DNA reads as TGTGCCAGCAGTGAAAGAAGCTCCTATAATTCACCCCTCCACTTT. It codes for CASSERSSYNSPLHF.

V is TRBV7-9 and J is TRBJ1-5; tentative D call: TRBD1 (5 bases). Germline CDR1 reads SEHNR; CDR2 reads FQNEAQ (reference sequence). The CDR3 has 16 amino acids. The V gene lost 2 bases and the J gene lost 3 bases, with 14 bases spanning the gap. DNA for the CDR3: TGTGCCAGCAGCTTATTTGTTGCAGGGATCAATCAGCCCCAGCATTTT. Residues: CASSLFVAGINQPQHF.

In its sample, this clonotype was seen a few times. V and J are TRBV7-9 and TRBJ1-1, with D perhaps TRBD1 (6 bases). The CDR3 has 15 amino acids. The germline CDR1 and CDR2 sequences are SEHNR and FQNEAQ (reference sequence). Trimming removed 1 base from V and 2 bases from J, with 11 bases in between. The CDR3 is CASSLDQGRNTEAFF. CDR3 nucleotides: TGTGCCAGCAGCTTAGATCAGGGGAGAAACACTGAAGCTTTCTTT.

The rearrangement uses TRBV7-3 and TRBJ1-6; maybe TRBD1 (6 bases). V was shortened by 5 bases and J by 5 bases, with 13 bases between the two germline ends. The CDR3 extends over 15 amino acids. Germline loops: CDR1 SGHTA, CDR2 FQGTGA. CDR3 in amino acids: CASSAQGADNSPLHF. Written as DNA, the CDR3 is TGTGCCAGCAGCGCACAGGGAGCGGATAATTCACCCCTCCACTTT. Filled out from reference TRBV7-3 and TRBJ1-6, the complete variable domain reads GAGVSQTPSNKVTEKGKYVELRCDPISGHTALYWYRQSLGQGPEFLIYFQGTGAADDSGLPNDRFFAVRPEGSVSTLKIQRTERGDSAVYLCASSAQGADNSPLHFGNGTRLTVT.

The V call is TRBV27, the J call TRBJ2-2; TRBD2 aligns across 10 bases. Germline loops: CDR1 MNHEY, CDR2 SMNVEV (reference sequence). The J segment lost 5 bases and the V segment lost 3 bases, leaving 3 bases of the junction unmatched. This CDR3 comprises 15 residues. The CDR3 DNA is TGTGCCAGCAGTTTTGTACTAGCGGGGACCGGGGAGCTGTTTTTT. It translates to CASSFVLAGTGELFF.

This chain links TRBV6-5 with TRBJ2-2; D is ambiguous. In germline, CDR1 is MNHEY, CDR2 SVGAGI. With 2 bases removed from V and 7 bases from J, the gap between germline ends came to 8 bases. This CDR3 spans 13 amino acids. CDR3 region: CASSYVKGGELFF. For the CDR3, the DNA is TGTGCCAGCAGTTACGTTAAAGGCGGGGAGCTGTTTTTT.

This clonotype was detected once. The chain combines TRBV6-2 or TRBV6-3 with TRBJ2-3, with D possibly matching TRBD1 (5 bases). The CDR3 totals 14 residues. Trimming pared 2 bases from V and 5 bases from J, leaving 11 bases between. The germline CDR1 and CDR2 sequences are MNHEY and SVGEGT. CDR3 amino acids: CASSYPDSQDTQYF. CDR3 bases: TGTGCCAGCAGTTACCCCGACAGCCAAGATACGCAGTATTTT.

This clonotype was detected only a few times. The V and J genes are TRBV20-1 and TRBJ2-7, with D perhaps matching TRBD1 (5 bases). The CDR3 length is 16 residues. Trimming shortened V by 0 bases and J by 0 bases, and 15 bases separated the two germline ends. Germline loops: CDR1 DFQATT, CDR2 SNEGSKA (reference sequence). CDR3: CSARDRAQGGSYEQYF. The CDR3 region has the DNA TGCAGTGCTAGAGATCGGGCGCAGGGCGGCTCCTACGAGCAGTACTTC.

This clonotype was observed a single time. This chain links TRBV28 with TRBJ2-5; 7 bases align to TRBD2. Unmatched junction bases numbered 1, after V lost 1 base and J lost 2 bases. CDR3 length: 14 residues. Germline V lookup: CDR1 MDHEN, CDR2 SYDVKM. CDR3 nucleotides: TGTGCCAGCAGTTTATTCGGGGGGCAAGAGACCCAGTACTTC. Translation gives CASSLFGGQETQYF.

This clonotype has just a few counts. This chain links TRBV20-1 with TRBJ2-1, with 7 bases lining up with TRBD2. Germline-derived CDR1 and CDR2 are DFQATT and SNEGSKA (reference sequence). The CDR3 loop spans 14 amino acids. The V and J ends lost 5 bases and 2 bases, in that order; junction bases with no gene match: 6. The CDR3 protein is CSAEGGTPYNEQFF. In nucleotides, the CDR3 is TGCAGTGCTGAGGGAGGGACCCCCTACAATGAGCAGTTCTTC.

This clonotype was picked up a small number of times. The chain combines TRBV6-1 with TRBJ2-5; unclear D gene. The CDR3 length is 13 residues. V was trimmed by 11 bases and J by 5 bases, leaving 18 bases between them. Per the germline V gene, CDR1 is MNHNS and CDR2 is SASEGT. This CDR3 reads CASSPGRTETQYF. The CDR3 nucleotides read TGTGCCTCCAGCCCAGGACGCACTGAGACCCAGTACTTC.

The V gene is TRBV6-1, the J gene TRBJ1-1, with 8 bases that match TRBD1. The CDR3 contains 15 residues. Germline CDR1 is MNHNS and CDR2 is SASEGT. V gave up 4 bases and J gave up 0 bases; unmatched junction bases: 4. The CDR3 reads CASSVSRGLNTEAFF. In DNA, the CDR3 is TGTGCCAGCAGTGTCTCCAGGGGGCTGAACACTGAAGCTTTCTTT.

This clonotype came up a few times. The V gene is TRBV2, the J gene TRBJ2-1; 9 positions match TRBD2. V shed 2 bases, J shed 15 bases, and the junction held 2 bases outside the gene matches. CDR1 and CDR2 from the germline V gene are SNHLY and FYNNEI. The CDR3 is 11 amino acids. CDR3 in DNA: TGTGCCAGCAGTGAAAGCGGGAGGCCGTTCTTC. Protein sequence: CASSESGRPFF.

The chain links TRBV5-1 to TRBJ1-2; D perhaps matches TRBD1 (5 bases). This CDR3 contains 16 residues. The germline gives CDR1 SGHRS, CDR2 YFSETQ. The V gene lost 3 bases and the J gene lost 2 bases, with 17 bases spanning the gap. The CDR3 loop is CASSSSPSGRNYGYTF. As DNA, the CDR3 is TGCGCCAGCAGCTCGAGCCCCTCAGGGCGGAACTATGGCTACACCTTC.

The chain carries TRBV20-1 and TRBJ2-3; no clear D. With 1 base removed from V and 2 bases from J, the gap between germline ends came to 10 bases. The CDR3 is 14 amino acids. Germline V gives CDR1 DFQATT, CDR2 SNEGSKA (reference sequence). The CDR3 region has the DNA TGCAGTGCTAGAGGTCCTAGGCCCACAGATACGCAGTATTTT. It specifies CSARGPRPTDTQYF.

In its sample, this clonotype was seen once. The chain recombines TRBV6-1 with TRBJ1-2, with TRBD1 matching 8 bases. Germline V CDR1 and CDR2: MNHNS, SASEGT. The CDR3 sequence is 18 residues long. J gave up 5 bases and V 5 bases, and 19 bases lay outside the gene matches. The CDR3 spells CASSPRGAGGPRGYGYTF. CDR3 in DNA: TGTGCCAGCAGTCCCCGGGGGGCAGGGGGCCCTCGGGGGTATGGCTACACCTTC.

A note on this clonotype: A junction boundary mismatches the germline segment, possibly from a read error. The rearrangement joins TRBV7-6 to TRBJ2-3; 7 nucleotides align to TRBD2. This CDR3 is built from 14 residues. In germline, CDR1 is SGHVS, CDR2 FNYEAQ. The CDR3 nucleotides read TGTGCCAGCAGCGTGGGGCTAGCGGCAGATACGCAGTGTTTT. The encoded protein is CASSVGLAADTQCF.